The following is a TCR beta chain sequence with its context. The antigen is unknown. This entry belongs to a study of PD-L1 blockade in urothelial cancer. Study at large: Median blood clonality was about 0.086, with around 83,000 unique TCRs.

Measured with immunoSEQ multiplex PCR; TCRdb has only the in-frame clones, and not every one. Of 50,000 or so clones in the sample, more than 70% were seen once. Time point meaning: pretreatment peripheral blood. Locally advanced or metastatic urothelial carcinoma affected the patients. Per patient, between 1 and 8 samples were collected at pretreatment and on-treatment time points. Study outcomes and limitations: Patients with durable benefit had greater blood expansion of tumor-associated TCR clones 3 weeks into treatment.

This clonotype originated in a man aged 60 to 75 with urothelial cancer. The sample in question was PBMCs, obtained around atezolizumab (anti-PD-L1) treatment.

CDR3 region: CASSPVSSSYNSPLHF. The CDR3 DNA is TGTGCCAGCAGCCCGGTGTCAAGCTCCTATAATTCACCCCTCCACTTT. The V call is TRBV4-2, the J call TRBJ1-6; the D is unclear. There are 16 residues in the CDR3. The ends were cut back, 4 bases at V and 0 bases at J, with 10 bases in the middle. Germline assignment: CDR1 LGHNA and CDR2 YNFKEQ.